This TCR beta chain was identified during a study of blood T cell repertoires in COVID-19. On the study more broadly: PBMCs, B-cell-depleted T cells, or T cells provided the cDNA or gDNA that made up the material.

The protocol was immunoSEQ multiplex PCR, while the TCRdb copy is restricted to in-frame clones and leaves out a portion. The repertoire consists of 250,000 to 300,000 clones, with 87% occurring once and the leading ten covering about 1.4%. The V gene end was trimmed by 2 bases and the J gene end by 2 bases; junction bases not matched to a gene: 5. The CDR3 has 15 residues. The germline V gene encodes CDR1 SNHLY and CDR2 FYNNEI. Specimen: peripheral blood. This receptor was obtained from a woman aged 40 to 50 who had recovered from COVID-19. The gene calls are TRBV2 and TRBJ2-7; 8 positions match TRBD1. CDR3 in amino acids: CASSESGQGPYEQYF. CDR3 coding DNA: TGTGCCAGCAGTGAATCCGGACAGGGACCCTACGAGCAGTACTTC.